These 11 T cell receptor beta chains were all obtained from the same sample, sequenced in a study of shared clonotypes between healthy human individuals. Measured with immunoSEQ multiplex PCR; TCRdb has only the in-frame clones, and not every one. The sample has millions of clones, 95% seen once. Input material: naive CD4+ T cells sorted from blood. This sample's subset: CD45RA+ positively selected. Source of these receptors: a man in his late teens or twenties in good health.

The chain joins TRBV18 to TRBJ1-1; D perhaps matches TRBD1 (5 bases). Germline V gene data show CDR1 as KGHSH and CDR2 as LQKENI. V shed 2 bases and J shed 5 bases, with 15 bases lying between them. This CDR3 has 15 amino acids. CDR3 loop: CASSPSWGGWTEAFF. The CDR3 coding sequence is TGTGCCAGCTCACCATCTTGGGGGGGTTGGACTGAAGCTTTCTTT.

This clone was seen a single time. The gene calls are TRBV10-3 and TRBJ2-7; unclear D gene. The V gene lost 4 bases and the J gene lost 3 bases, with 13 bases spanning the gap. The length of the CDR3 is 14 residues. The germline gives CDR1 ENHRY, CDR2 SYGVKD. The CDR3 loop reads CAISAGAEIYEQYF. The CDR3 coding sequence is TGTGCCATCAGTGCAGGAGCCGAAATCTACGAGCAGTACTTC.

J is TRBJ2-7 and V is TRBV11-2; D unresolved. Trimming removed 0 bases from V and 1 base from J, with 7 bases in between. Per the germline V gene, CDR1 is SGHAT and CDR2 is FQNNGV. The CDR3 length is 14 residues. CDR3 residues: CASSLDWLSYEQYF. CDR3 DNA: TGTGCCAGCAGCTTAGATTGGCTTTCCTACGAGCAGTACTTC.

The chain employs TRBV2 and TRBJ2-1; 7 bases agree with TRBD2. The germline V gene encodes CDR1 SNHLY and CDR2 FYNNEI. CDR3 length equals 15 residues. V lost 3 bases and J lost 2; bases outside the gene matches: 4. The CDR3 loop is CASSESGVTYNEQFF. The CDR3 nucleotides read TGTGCCAGCAGTGAGAGCGGGGTGACCTACAATGAGCAGTTCTTC.

The CDR3 nucleotides read TGTGCCAGCAGCCAAGAACCGGGACAGGGTGCTCAGTACTTC. Translating gives CASSQEPGQGAQYF. The rearrangement links TRBV4-2 to TRBJ2-4; 9 bases map to TRBD1. Germline values: CDR1 LGHNA, CDR2 YNFKEQ. The CDR3 is made up of 14 amino acids. Unmatched junction bases numbered 6, after V lost 0 bases and J lost 12 bases.

In its sample, this clone was seen once. The chain links TRBV6-1 to TRBJ2-7; TRBD1 might be the D (5 bases). Germline-derived CDR1 and CDR2 are MNHNS and SASEGT. V was cut by 3 bases and J by 6 bases, with 12 bases left in between. The CDR3 consists of 13 residues. The CDR3 DNA is TGTGCCAGCAGTGATCCAGGGCTAAGCGAGCAGTACTTC. It yields the protein CASSDPGLSEQYF.

This rearrangement joins TRBV5-1 to TRBJ2-1; 8 bases are shared with TRBD2. This CDR3 region has 14 residues. CDR1 is SGHRS, CDR2 YFSETQ, per germline. With 4 bases clipped from V and 10 bases from J, the junction kept 10 bases outside the gene matches. CDR3 amino acids: CASSKQRGTEEQFF. The CDR3 DNA is TGCGCCAGCAGCAAGCAGCGGGGGACTGAAGAGCAGTTCTTC.

This chain uses TRBV10-2 with TRBJ1-2; 9 bases line up with TRBD1. Per germline, CDR1 WSHSY and CDR2 SAAADI. This CDR3 is 13 amino acids long. V was clipped by 4 bases and J by 8 bases; unmatched bases: 5. The DNA for the CDR3 is TGCGCCAGCAGTGGACAGGGGGTTCTGGGCTACACCTTC. Translating gives CASSGQGVLGYTF.

The chain carries TRBV10-3 and TRBJ2-7, with 7 bases fitting TRBD2. V gave up 6 bases and J gave up 1 base; unmatched junction bases: 6. The CDR3 runs 14 residues. CDR1 and CDR2 (germline): ENHRY, SYGVKD. CDR3 coding DNA: TGTGCCATCAGCTCAAGGGAGGGTTCCTACGAGCAGTACTTC. The encoded protein is CAISSREGSYEQYF.

This clone was picked up one time. This chain uses TRBV2 with TRBJ2-7; no firm D call. This CDR3 comprises 14 residues. V lost 5 bases and J lost 1, with 12 bases in between. Germline V gene sequence: CDR1 SNHLY, CDR2 FYNNEI. CDR3 region: CASSSRLTSYEQYF. DNA of the CDR3: TGTGCCAGCAGTTCCCGACTGACGTCCTACGAGCAGTACTTC.

The chain has TRBV2 and TRBJ2-7, with D possibly TRBD2 on 5 matching bases. Germline lookup yields CDR1 SNHLY and CDR2 FYNNEI. The CDR3 consists of 13 residues. V was pared by 6 bases and J by 7 bases, with 16 bases between. The CDR3 region is CASRWTPYGEQYF. In DNA, the CDR3 is TGTGCCAGCAGGTGGACTCCCTACGGGGAGCAGTACTTC.